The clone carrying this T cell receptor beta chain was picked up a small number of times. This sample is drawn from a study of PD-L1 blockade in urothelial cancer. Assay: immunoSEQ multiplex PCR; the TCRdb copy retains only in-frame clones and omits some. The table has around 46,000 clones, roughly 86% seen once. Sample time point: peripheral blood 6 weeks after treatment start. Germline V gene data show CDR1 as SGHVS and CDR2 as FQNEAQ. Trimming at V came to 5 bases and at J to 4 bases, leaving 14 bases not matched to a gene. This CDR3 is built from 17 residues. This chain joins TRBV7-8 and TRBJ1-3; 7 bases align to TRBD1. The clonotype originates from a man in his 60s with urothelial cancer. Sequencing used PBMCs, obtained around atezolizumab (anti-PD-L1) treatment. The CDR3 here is CASSRPGQSLGGNTIYF. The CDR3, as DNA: TGTGCCAGCAGCCGTCCGGGACAGTCGCTTGGGGGAAACACCATATATTTT. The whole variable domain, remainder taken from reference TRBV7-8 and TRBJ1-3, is GAGVSQSPRYKVAKRGQDVALRCDPISGHVSLFWYQQALGQGPEFLTYFQNEAQLDKSGLPSDRFFAERPEGSVSTLKIQRTQQEDSAVYLCASSRPGQSLGGNTIYFGEGSWLTVV.